Below are 9 T cell receptor beta chains sequenced from a single sample in a study of blood T cell repertoires in COVID-19. Only in-frame clones appear in the TCRdb table, and some are missing; sequencing was by immunoSEQ multiplex PCR. The sample shows around 130,000 clones, roughly four fifths of them seen only once. The sequenced material came from PBMCs or T cells enriched from blood (not recorded which). Every receptor here comes from a man between 25 and 39 years old who had recovered from COVID-19.

This clone was seen only a few times. CDR3 DNA sequence: TGTGCCAGCAGGGCGACAGGAGACACTGAAGCTTTCTTT. This sequence encodes CASRATGDTEAFF. The chain couples TRBV2 to TRBJ1-1, with a possible D match to TRBD1 (6 bases). V lost 6 bases to trimming and J lost 3 bases, with 11 bases between them. This CDR3 is 13 amino acids long. Germline V gives CDR1 SNHLY, CDR2 FYNNEI.

This clone has only a few counts. The J gene is TRBJ1-5, the V gene TRBV19, with 8 bases aligning to TRBD1. CDR1 and CDR2 (germline): LNHDA, SQIVND (reference sequence). Trimming took 3 bases from V and 6 from J; bases not matched to a gene: 13. This CDR3 has 17 amino acids. The CDR3 DNA is TGTGCCAGTAGTATGCGACAGGGGACCGGGAGGAGTCAGCCCCAGCATTTT. It codes for CASSMRQGTGRSQPQHF.

The V and J genes are TRBV7-2 and TRBJ2-1; 8 nucleotides line up with TRBD2. Trimming took 3 bases from V and 2 from J; bases not matched to a gene: 3. The germline V gene has CDR1 SGHTA and CDR2 FQGNSA. The CDR3 has 15 amino acids. CDR3 protein: CASSFGGRPYNEQFF. The CDR3 region has the DNA TGTGCCAGCAGCTTTGGCGGGAGGCCCTACAATGAGCAGTTCTTC.

The rearrangement links TRBV25-1 to TRBJ2-1; 10 positions match TRBD2. J gave up 3 bases and V 3 bases, and 2 bases lay outside the gene matches. CDR1 and CDR2 (germline): MGHDK, SYGVNS. The CDR3 covers 15 residues. CDR3 nucleotides: TGTGCCAGCAGTGATCTAGCGGGAGACTACAATGAGCAGTTCTTC. Translating gives CASSDLAGDYNEQFF.

The chain links TRBV19 to TRBJ2-2; tentatively, D is TRBD2 (6 bases). The CDR3 runs to 15 residues. The germline CDR1 and CDR2 sequences are LNHDA and SQIVND (reference sequence). Trimming cost V 5 bases and J 3 bases, with 13 bases left between them. The CDR3: CASSSGSLYTGELFF. The CDR3 coding sequence is TGTGCCAGTAGTTCCGGGAGTTTGTACACCGGGGAGCTGTTTTTT.

The genes are TRBV3-1 (or the pseudogene TRBV3-2) and TRBJ2-1; 7 nucleotides line up with TRBD1. This CDR3 has 15 amino acids. V shed 2 bases and J 5 bases; nucleotides not matched to a gene: 6. Germline V gives CDR1 LGHDT, CDR2 YNNKEL (reference sequence). CDR3 protein: CASSQLGGAHNEQFF. The CDR3 nucleotides read TGTGCCAGCAGCCAATTAGGGGGCGCGCACAATGAGCAGTTCTTC.

The table lists this clone with a few counts. V and J are TRBV9 and TRBJ2-7; no clear D gene. V lost 0 bases and J 0 bases, leaving 10 bases between the germline ends. The CDR3 length is 15 residues. Germline loops: CDR1 SGDLS, CDR2 YYNGEE. CDR3: CASSVGWRGSYEQYF. The CDR3 coding sequence is TGTGCCAGCAGCGTAGGTTGGCGAGGCTCCTACGAGCAGTACTTC.

The V gene is TRBV10-2, the J gene TRBJ1-2, with 7 bases that match TRBD1. Trimming cost V 6 bases and J 5 bases; bases outside gene matches: 12. The CDR3 consists of 15 residues. The germline CDR1 and CDR2 sequences are WSHSY and SAAADI. CDR3 DNA: TGCGCCAGCAGCGAGCTCAGGGGGGAGGCGTATGGCTACACCTTC. This encodes CASSELRGEAYGYTF.

V and J are TRBV6-5 and TRBJ1-2; TRBD1 matches at 8 bases. The CDR3 is 15 amino acids. CDR1 MNHEY and CDR2 SVGAGI come from the germline V gene. With V trimmed by 0 bases and J by 5 bases, 5 bases remained unmatched. The CDR3 nucleotides are TGTGCCAGCAGTTACTCGGGGACAGGCGTTTATGGCTACACCTTC. This gives the protein CASSYSGTGVYGYTF.